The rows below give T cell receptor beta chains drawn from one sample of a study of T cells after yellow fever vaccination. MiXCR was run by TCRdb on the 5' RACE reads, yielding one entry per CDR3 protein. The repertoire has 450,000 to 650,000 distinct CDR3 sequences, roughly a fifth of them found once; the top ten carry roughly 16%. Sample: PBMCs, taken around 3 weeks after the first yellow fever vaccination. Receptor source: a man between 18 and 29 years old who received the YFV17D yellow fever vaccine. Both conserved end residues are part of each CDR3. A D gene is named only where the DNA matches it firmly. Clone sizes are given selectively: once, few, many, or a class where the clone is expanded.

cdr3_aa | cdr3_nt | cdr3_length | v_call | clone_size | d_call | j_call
CSASLGLVGQETQYF | TGCAGTGCTAGCCTCGGGCTAGTGGGGCAAGAGACCCAGTACTTC | 15 | TRBV20-1 | - | - | TRBJ2-5
CASSPEAGHVGETQYF | TGCGCCAGCAGCCCGGAAGCGGGCCATGTGGGGGAGACCCAGTACTTC | 16 | TRBV5-1 | many | - | TRBJ2-5
CASSLEAGSNYGYTF | TGTGCCAGCAGTCTCGAGGCAGGGAGTAACTATGGCTACACCTTC | 15 | TRBV6-5 | - | - | TRBJ1-2
CATSDQGTDAYNEQFF | TGTGCCACCAGTGATCAAGGGACAGATGCCTACAATGAGCAGTTCTTC | 16 | TRBV24-1 | few | TRBD1 | TRBJ2-1
CASSFRVLGYGNTEAFF | TGTGCCAGCAGTTTTCGAGTGTTGGGGTATGGGAACACTGAAGCTTTCTTT | 17 | TRBV12-3/TRBV12-4 | - | - | TRBJ1-1
CASSQGTGPPQYF | TGTGCCAGCAGCCAAGGGACAGGCCCCCCCCAGTACTTC | 13 | TRBV14 | - | TRBD1 | TRBJ2-5
CSASSGGAYNEQFF | TGCAGTGCTAGTAGCGGGGGGGCATACAATGAGCAGTTCTTC | 14 | TRBV20-1 | - | TRBD2 | TRBJ2-1
CASSYSALGGGRTGELFF | TGTGCCAGCAGTTACTCGGCGCTAGGGGGGGGGCGCACCGGGGAGCTGTTTTTT | 18 | TRBV6-2/TRBV6-3 | - | - | TRBJ2-2
CASSLGDGGAAQYF | TGCGCCAGCAGCTTGGGGGACGGAGGGGCGGCGCAGTATTTT | 14 | TRBV5-1 | - | - | TRBJ2-3
CASSRGAGRNTGELFF | TGTGCCAGCAGCCGGGGGGCAGGGCGAAACACCGGGGAGCTGTTTTTT | 16 | TRBV5-4 | - | - | TRBJ2-2
CASSYRPGGFGYGYTF | TGTGCCAGCAGTTACCGCCCGGGGGGGTTTGGGTATGGCTACACCTTC | 16 | TRBV6-5 | - | - | TRBJ1-2
CSGGPGQGDGYTF | TGCAGCGGTGGACCGGGACAGGGTGATGGCTACACCTTC | 13 | TRBV29-1 | - | TRBD1 | TRBJ1-2
CASSLDGTGTGELFF | TGTGCCAGCAGCTTGGACGGGACAGGGACCGGGGAGCTGTTTTTT | 15 | TRBV5-4 | once | TRBD1 | TRBJ2-2
CAISETPLTGASRDEQFF | TGTGCCATCAGTGAAACACCCTTGACAGGGGCCTCGAGGGATGAGCAGTTCTTC | 18 | TRBV10-3 | - | TRBD1 | TRBJ2-1
CSAAPEALYGYTF | TGCAGTGCCGCTCCGGAGGCCCTCTATGGCTACACCTTC | 13 | TRBV20-1 | few | - | TRBJ1-2
CASSAGQAGQETQYF | TGTGCCAGCAGCGCGGGCCAAGCCGGGCAAGAGACCCAGTACTTC | 15 | TRBV9 | - | - | TRBJ2-5
CASSYDREKGSYNEQFF | TGTGCCAGCAGTTACGACAGGGAGAAAGGGTCCTACAATGAGCAGTTCTTC | 17 | TRBV6-5 | - | TRBD1 | TRBJ2-1
CSVGGREPLGGYTF | TGCAGCGTAGGTGGCCGGGAGCCCTTAGGTGGCTACACCTTC | 14 | TRBV29-1 | few | - | TRBJ1-2